This is a list of T cell receptor beta chains from one sample in a study of blood T cell repertoires in COVID-19. Here immunoSEQ multiplex PCR was the method, and the copy in TCRdb shows in-frame clones only, minus some. Among about 170,000 clones listed, 70% to 90% were seen once. Sequenced: peripheral blood. Receptors originate from a woman older than 75 in a cohort sampled during active or convalescent COVID-19. CDR3s leave out the opening cysteine and the closing phenylalanine or tryptophan. Each record gives: V gene, J gene, D gene, CDR3 protein. The D gene is left open where the match is weak.

TRBV7-9	TRBJ1-1	.	ASSLVSGTPLTTEAF
TRBV5-4	TRBJ1-1	TRBD1	ASSPWTGGIAEAF
TRBV7-9	TRBJ2-3	.	ASSPPGLSTDTQY
TRBV12-3/TRBV12-4	TRBJ1-2	TRBD1	ASSFTGVDGYT
TRBV30	TRBJ2-7	.	AWREGLRAEQY
TRBV9	TRBJ2-2	.	ASSVSGANTGELF
TRBV5-4	TRBJ1-1	TRBD1	ASSLGVDRDEAF
TRBV21-1	TRBJ1-3	.	ASSLVNTIY
TRBV20-1	TRBJ1-5	TRBD1	SASPGQGRQPQH
TRBV12-3/TRBV12-4	TRBJ1-5	.	ASSRQAPQPQH
TRBV20-1	TRBJ2-1	TRBD2	SASKVSSGDSSYNEQF
TRBV7-9	TRBJ2-7	TRBD2	ASSNSGSGTSGYEQY
TRBV3-1/TRBV3-2	TRBJ2-5	TRBD2	ASSQKLAGGTRGTQY
TRBV6-8	TRBJ2-2	TRBD2	ASSYNCGGYYFNTGELF
TRBV7-2	TRBJ1-6	TRBD1	ASSSPGQGYSPLH
TRBV28	TRBJ1-6	.	ASTGGGRTYNSPLH
TRBV6-2/TRBV6-3	TRBJ1-1	.	ASTPYGGWLMNTEAF
TRBV7-9	TRBJ1-2	.	ASSHDRPNYGYT
TRBV6-5	TRBJ1-2	.	ASSQGPDSYGYT
TRBV5-1	TRBJ2-5	TRBD1	ASSQGTGRETQY
TRBV5-1	TRBJ2-1	TRBD1	ASSLVTGGSYNEQF
TRBV6-5	TRBJ2-5	TRBD1	ASIRGLQETQY
TRBV19	TRBJ1-5	TRBD1	ASRSREGQGKRNQPQH
TRBV7-2	TRBJ1-2	TRBD1	ASSSRTGQPHGYT
TRBV2	TRBJ2-5	TRBD2	ASRKGLAGSPQY
TRBV28	TRBJ1-2	.	ASSVAGQPYGYT
TRBV6-5	TRBJ2-1	.	ASSYSSRSSYNEQF
TRBV7-8	TRBJ1-5	.	ASSLRGQSNQPQH
TRBV5-5	TRBJ1-4	.	ASSLFRLEKLF
TRBV5-1	TRBJ2-7	TRBD1	ASSGGQDTYEQY
TRBV27	TRBJ1-2	.	ASSFRVNYGYT
TRBV19	TRBJ2-7	.	ASSITGQSYEQY
TRBV12-3/TRBV12-4	TRBJ2-5	.	ASSLYNVETQY
TRBV28	TRBJ1-1	.	ASSLPLGNTEAF
TRBV5-6	TRBJ1-2	TRBD1	ASSFIGGGGYT
TRBV19	TRBJ2-1	.	ASSPIEGNEQF
TRBV12-3/TRBV12-4	TRBJ1-1	.	ASSRVGEAF
TRBV7-9	TRBJ2-7	.	ASSPRGISSYEQY
TRBV4-1	TRBJ2-3	TRBD2	ASSQPRTSRYTDTQY
TRBV6-2/TRBV6-3	TRBJ2-1	.	ASSPEPGTNNEQF
TRBV5-4	TRBJ2-3	TRBD2	ASSLGTGGAADTQY
TRBV5-1	TRBJ2-2	TRBD1	ASSGDRTTGELF
TRBV4-3	TRBJ1-4	.	ASSSRLATNEKLF
TRBV11-3	TRBJ2-7	TRBD1	ASSFHLGQGVYEQY
TRBV9	TRBJ1-2	.	ASSVSPGTGYT
TRBV5-4	TRBJ2-7	.	ASSPDSLGEQY
TRBV4-3	TRBJ1-2	TRBD1	ASSQDSRDRGLLT
TRBV18	TRBJ2-1	TRBD2	ASSLYSGSSYNEQF